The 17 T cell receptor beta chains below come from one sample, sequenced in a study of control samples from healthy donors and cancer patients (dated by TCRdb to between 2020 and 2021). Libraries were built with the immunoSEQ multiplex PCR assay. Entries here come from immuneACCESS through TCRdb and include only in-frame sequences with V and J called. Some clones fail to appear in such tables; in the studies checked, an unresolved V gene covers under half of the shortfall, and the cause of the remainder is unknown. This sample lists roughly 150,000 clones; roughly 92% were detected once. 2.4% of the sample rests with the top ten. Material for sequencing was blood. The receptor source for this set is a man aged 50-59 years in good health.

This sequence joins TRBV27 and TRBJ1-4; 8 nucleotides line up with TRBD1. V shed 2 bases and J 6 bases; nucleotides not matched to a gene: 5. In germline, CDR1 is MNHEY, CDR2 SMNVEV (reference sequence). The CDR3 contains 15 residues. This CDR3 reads CASSLEGQGYEKLFF. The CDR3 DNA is TGTGCCAGCAGTTTAGAAGGACAGGGCTATGAAAAACTGTTTTTT. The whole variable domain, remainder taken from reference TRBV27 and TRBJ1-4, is EAQVTQNPRYLITVTGKKLTVTCSQNMNHEYMSWYRQDPGLGLRQIYYSMNVEVTDKGDVPEGYKVSRKEKRNFPLILESPSPNQTSLYFCASSLEGQGYEKLFFGSGTQLSVL.

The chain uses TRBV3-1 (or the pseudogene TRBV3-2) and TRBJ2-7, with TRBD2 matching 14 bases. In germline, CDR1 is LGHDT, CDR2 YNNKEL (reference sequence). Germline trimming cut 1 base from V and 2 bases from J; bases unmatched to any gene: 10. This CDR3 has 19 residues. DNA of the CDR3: TGTGCCAGCAGCCAAGGGGCCGGGACTAGCGGGAGATCAGCCTACGAGCAGTACTTC. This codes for CASSQGAGTSGRSAYEQYF.

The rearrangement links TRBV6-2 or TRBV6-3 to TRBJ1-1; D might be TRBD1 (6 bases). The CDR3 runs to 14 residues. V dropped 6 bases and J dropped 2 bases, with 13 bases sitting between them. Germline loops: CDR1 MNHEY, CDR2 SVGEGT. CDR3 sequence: CASSHGQRNTEAFF. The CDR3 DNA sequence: TGTGCCAGCAGCCACGGACAGCGTAACACTGAAGCTTTCTTT.

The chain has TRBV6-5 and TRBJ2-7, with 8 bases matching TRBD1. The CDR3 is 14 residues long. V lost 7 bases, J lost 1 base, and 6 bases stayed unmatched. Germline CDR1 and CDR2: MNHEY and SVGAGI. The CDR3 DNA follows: TGTGCCAGCAAAGTGGGACAGGCGTCCTACGAGCAGTACTTC. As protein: CASKVGQASYEQYF.

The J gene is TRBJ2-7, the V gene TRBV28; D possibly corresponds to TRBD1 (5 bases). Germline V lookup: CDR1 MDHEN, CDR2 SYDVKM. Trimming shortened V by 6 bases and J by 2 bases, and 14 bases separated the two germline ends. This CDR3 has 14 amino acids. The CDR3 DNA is TGTGCCAGCAGCCTCCCCCACAGGACCTACGAGCAGTACTTC. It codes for CASSLPHRTYEQYF.

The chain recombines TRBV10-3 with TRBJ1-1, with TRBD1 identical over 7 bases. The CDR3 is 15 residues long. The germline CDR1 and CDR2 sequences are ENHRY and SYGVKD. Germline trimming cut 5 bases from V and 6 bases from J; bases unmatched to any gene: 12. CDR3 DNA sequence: TGTGCCATCAGTTTCCACCGGGACAGAGTCTCTGAAGCTTTCTTT. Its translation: CAISFHRDRVSEAFF.

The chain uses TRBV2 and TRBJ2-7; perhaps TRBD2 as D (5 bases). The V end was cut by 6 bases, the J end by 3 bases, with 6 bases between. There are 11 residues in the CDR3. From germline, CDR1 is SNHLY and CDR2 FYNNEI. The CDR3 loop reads CASSRDYEQYF. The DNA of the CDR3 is TGTGCCAGCAGCCGGGACTACGAGCAGTACTTC.

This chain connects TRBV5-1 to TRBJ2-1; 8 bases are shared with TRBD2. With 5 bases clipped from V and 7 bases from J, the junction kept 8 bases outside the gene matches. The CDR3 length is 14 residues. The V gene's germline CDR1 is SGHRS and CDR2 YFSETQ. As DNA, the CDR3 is TGCGCCAGCAGACCCCGGGAGGGCAAGAATGAGCAGTTCTTC. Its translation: CASRPREGKNEQFF.

The CDR3 DNA follows: TGTGCCAGCAGTTTCGGGACAGGCCAAGAGACCCAGTACTTC. Translating it yields CASSFGTGQETQYF. The J gene is TRBJ2-5, the V gene TRBV6-5, with 8 bases lining up with TRBD1. The length of the CDR3 is 14 residues. Trimming cost V 4 bases and J 1 base; bases outside gene matches: 2. The V gene's germline CDR1 is MNHEY and CDR2 SVGAGI.

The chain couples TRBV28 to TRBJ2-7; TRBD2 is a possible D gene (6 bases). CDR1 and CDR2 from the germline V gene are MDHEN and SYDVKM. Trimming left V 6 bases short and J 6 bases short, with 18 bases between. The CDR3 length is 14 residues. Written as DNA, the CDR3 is TGTGCCAGCAGACCCGGGGGTGGGCTCTCCGAGCAGTACTTC. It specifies CASRPGGGLSEQYF.

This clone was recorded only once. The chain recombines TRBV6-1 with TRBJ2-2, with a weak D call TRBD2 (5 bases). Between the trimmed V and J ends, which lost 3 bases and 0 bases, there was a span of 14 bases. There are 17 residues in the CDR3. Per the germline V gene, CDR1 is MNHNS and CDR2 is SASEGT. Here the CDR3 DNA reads TGTGCCAGCAGTGAGTTTGTGGCGGGCGCGAACACCGGGGAGCTGTTTTTT. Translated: CASSEFVAGANTGELFF.

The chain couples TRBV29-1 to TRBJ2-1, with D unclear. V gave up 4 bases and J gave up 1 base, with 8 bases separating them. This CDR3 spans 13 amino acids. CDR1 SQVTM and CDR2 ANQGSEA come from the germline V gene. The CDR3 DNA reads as TGCAGCGTTGTACTATTTTCCTACAATGAGCAGTTCTTC. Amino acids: CSVVLFSYNEQFF.

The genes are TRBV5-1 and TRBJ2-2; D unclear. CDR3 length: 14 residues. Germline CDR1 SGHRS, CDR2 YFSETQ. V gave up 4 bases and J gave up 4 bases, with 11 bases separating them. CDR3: CASSQKPSTGELFF. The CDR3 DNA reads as TGCGCCAGCAGCCAAAAACCGAGCACCGGGGAGCTGTTTTTT.

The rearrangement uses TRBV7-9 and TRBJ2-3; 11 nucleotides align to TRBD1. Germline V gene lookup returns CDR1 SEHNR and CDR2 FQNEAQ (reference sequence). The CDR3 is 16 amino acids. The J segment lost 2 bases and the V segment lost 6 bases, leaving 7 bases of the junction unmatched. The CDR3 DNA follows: TGTGCCAGCAGTCCCCCCGGACAGGGGGCCACAGATACGCAGTATTTT. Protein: CASSPPGQGATDTQYF.

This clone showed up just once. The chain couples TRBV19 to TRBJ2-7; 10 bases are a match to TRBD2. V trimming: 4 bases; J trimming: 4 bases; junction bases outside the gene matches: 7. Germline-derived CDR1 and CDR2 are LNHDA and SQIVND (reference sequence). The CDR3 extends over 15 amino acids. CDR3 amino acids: CASSRTSGKPYEQYF. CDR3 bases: TGTGCCAGTAGTAGGACTAGCGGAAAACCTTACGAGCAGTACTTC.

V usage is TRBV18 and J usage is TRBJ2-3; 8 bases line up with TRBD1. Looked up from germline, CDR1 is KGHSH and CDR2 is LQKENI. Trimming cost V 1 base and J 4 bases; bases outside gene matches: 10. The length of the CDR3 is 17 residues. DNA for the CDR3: TGTGCCAGCTCACCACTCAGAACCGGACAGGGACCAGATACGCAGTATTTT. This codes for CASSPLRTGQGPDTQYF.

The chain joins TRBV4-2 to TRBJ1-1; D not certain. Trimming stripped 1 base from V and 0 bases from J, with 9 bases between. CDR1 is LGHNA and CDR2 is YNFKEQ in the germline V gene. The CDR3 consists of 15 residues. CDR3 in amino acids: CASSQGDPMNTEAFF. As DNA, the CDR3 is TGTGCCAGCAGCCAAGGTGATCCCATGAACACTGAAGCTTTCTTT.